This T cell receptor beta chain was observed in a study of cytomegalovirus exposure and HLA in healthy donors. Study background: The approximately 130 validation repertoires matched the 500 to 750 first-cohort repertoires in platform, a later analysis reported.

A remark on this clone: Its antigen is undetermined.

Libraries were prepared by immunoSEQ multiplex PCR; TCRdb keeps only in-frame clonotypes and omits some of them. The data contain around 95,000 clones, 75% to 90% of them singletons. Study-wide results and caveats: Overall, approximately 180 TCR beta chains were annotated as cytomegalovirus-associated.

Trimming took off 7 bases at V and 2 bases at J, with 16 bases between the two ends. This CDR3 contains 14 residues. Germline loops: CDR1 GTSNPN, CDR2 SVGIG (reference sequence). Sample: PBMCs. This TCR came from a man aged 18 to 35 in good health and CMV-seropositive. The genes are TRBV30 and TRBJ2-3; D may be TRBD2 (5 bases). The CDR3 nucleotides read TGTGCCTCCCATGGAGCGGTTCACACAGATACGCAGTATTTT. This sequence encodes CASHGAVHTDTQYF.